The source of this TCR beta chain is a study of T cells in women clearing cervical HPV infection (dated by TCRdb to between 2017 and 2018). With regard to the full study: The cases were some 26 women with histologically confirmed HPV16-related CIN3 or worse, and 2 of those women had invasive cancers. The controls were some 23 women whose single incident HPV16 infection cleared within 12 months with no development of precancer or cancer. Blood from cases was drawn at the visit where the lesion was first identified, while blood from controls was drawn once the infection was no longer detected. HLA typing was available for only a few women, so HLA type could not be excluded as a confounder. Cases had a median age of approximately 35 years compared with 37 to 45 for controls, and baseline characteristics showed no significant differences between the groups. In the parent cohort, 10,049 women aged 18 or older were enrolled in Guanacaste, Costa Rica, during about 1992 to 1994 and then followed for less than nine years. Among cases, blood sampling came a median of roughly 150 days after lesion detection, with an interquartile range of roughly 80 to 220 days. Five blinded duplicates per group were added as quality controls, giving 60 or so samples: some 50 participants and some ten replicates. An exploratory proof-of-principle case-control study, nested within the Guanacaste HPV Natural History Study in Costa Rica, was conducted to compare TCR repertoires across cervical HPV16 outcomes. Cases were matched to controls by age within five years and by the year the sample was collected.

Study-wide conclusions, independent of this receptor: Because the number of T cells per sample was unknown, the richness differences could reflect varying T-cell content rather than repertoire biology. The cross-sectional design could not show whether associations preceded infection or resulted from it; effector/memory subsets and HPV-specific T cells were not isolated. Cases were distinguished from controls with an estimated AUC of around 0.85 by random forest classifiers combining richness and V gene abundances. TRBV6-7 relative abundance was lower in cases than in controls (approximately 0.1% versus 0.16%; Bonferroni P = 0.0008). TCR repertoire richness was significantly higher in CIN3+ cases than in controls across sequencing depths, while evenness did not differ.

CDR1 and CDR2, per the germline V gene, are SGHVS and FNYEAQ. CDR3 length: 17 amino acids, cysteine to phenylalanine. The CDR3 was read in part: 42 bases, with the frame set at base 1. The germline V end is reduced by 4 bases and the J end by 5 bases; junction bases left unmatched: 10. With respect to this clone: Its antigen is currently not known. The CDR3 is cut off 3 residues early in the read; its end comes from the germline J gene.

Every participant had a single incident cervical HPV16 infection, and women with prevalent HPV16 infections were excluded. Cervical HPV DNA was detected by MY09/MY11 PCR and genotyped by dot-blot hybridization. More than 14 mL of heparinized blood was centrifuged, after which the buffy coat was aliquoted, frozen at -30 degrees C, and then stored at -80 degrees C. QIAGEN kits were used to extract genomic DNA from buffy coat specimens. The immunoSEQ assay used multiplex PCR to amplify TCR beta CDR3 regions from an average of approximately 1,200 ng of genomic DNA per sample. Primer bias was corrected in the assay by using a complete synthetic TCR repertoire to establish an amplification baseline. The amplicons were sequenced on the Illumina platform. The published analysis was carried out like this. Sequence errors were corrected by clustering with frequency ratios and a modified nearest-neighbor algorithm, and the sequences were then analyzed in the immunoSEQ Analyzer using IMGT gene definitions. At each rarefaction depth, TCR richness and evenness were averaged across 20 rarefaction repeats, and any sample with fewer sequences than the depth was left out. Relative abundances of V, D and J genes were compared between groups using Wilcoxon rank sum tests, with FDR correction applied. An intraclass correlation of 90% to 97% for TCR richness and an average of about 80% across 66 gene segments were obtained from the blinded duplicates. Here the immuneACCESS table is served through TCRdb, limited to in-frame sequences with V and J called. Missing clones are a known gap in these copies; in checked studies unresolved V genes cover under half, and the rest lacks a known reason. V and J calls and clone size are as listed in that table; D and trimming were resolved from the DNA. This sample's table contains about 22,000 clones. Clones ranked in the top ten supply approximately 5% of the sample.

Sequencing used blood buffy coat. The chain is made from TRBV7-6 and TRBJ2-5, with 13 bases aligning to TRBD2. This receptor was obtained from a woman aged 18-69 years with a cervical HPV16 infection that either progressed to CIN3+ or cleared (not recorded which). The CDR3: CASSSGRGLAGAETQYF. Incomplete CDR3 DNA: TGTGCCAGCAGCTCCGGTCGCGGACTAGCGGGGGCTGAGACC.